This T cell receptor beta chain was recorded in a study of shared clonotypes between healthy human individuals. The length of the CDR3 is 12 residues. Germline values: CDR1 MNHEY, CDR2 SVGAGI. V shed 11 bases and J shed 0 bases, with 8 bases lying between them. Remarks on this clone: Its antigen is undetermined.

The data were produced by immunoSEQ multiplex PCR, yet TCRdb's version contains in-frame clones alone and is incomplete. The sample yields under 350,000 clones, about nine tenths seen once. Study outcomes and limitations: The study generally estimated greater richness for naive than memory subsets. The small donor group covered limited genetic and exposure diversity.

Sequencing was carried out using memory CD8+ T cells sorted from blood. As to subset: CD45RO+ cells pooled with CCR7-negative TemRA cells. J is TRBJ1-3 and V is TRBV6-5; a possible D gene is TRBD1 (5 bases). This TCR came from a man younger than 30 in good health. CDR3 loop: CAGHSSGNTIYF. CDR3 nucleotides: TGTGCCGGACACAGCTCTGGAAACACCATATATTTT.